Listed below are T cell receptor beta chains from one sample, sequenced in a study of Ad26.COV2.S vaccination and SARS-CoV-2 variants. Some clones are missing from TCRdb's copy, which holds only in-frame ones; the method was immunoSEQ multiplex PCR. The sample consists of hundreds of thousands of clones, over 75% of them appearing once. This sample comprised peripheral blood, obtained in a trial of Ad26.COV2.S vaccine versus placebo. Every receptor here comes from a person between 18 and 60 years old who received the Ad26.COV2.S COVID-19 vaccine or a placebo. CDR3s include the opening cysteine and the closing phenylalanine or tryptophan. The D gene is left open where the match is weak. A clone size is listed for some rows: how often the clone was seen (once, few, many), or a class if it is expanded.

j_gene: TRBJ2-1
d_gene: TRBD2
v_gene: TRBV11-2
abundance: -
CDR3nt: TGTGCCAGCAGGCACCTATATAGCGGGAGAGGCCGTTCCTACAATGAGCAGTTCTTC
CDR3aa: CASRHLYSGRGRSYNEQFF

j_gene: TRBJ2-6
d_gene: -
v_gene: TRBV27
abundance: -
CDR3nt: TGTGCCAGCAGTTATAGGACAGACCCCTCTGGGGCCAACGTCCTGACTTTC
CDR3aa: CASSYRTDPSGANVLTF

j_gene: TRBJ1-1
d_gene: -
v_gene: TRBV2
abundance: -
CDR3nt: TGTGCCAGCAGCCTTCAGGGCGGGCGCACTGAAGCTTTCTTT
CDR3aa: CASSLQGGRTEAFF

j_gene: TRBJ1-2
d_gene: -
v_gene: TRBV4-3
abundance: -
CDR3nt: TGCGCCAGCAGCCAACGGGGGAGTCAGGGAGCTGGCTACACCTTC
CDR3aa: CASSQRGSQGAGYTF

j_gene: TRBJ1-6
d_gene: TRBD1
v_gene: TRBV5-6
abundance: -
CDR3nt: TGTGCCAGCAGCCCGAACAGGGGACGCTCACCCCTCCACTTT
CDR3aa: CASSPNRGRSPLHF

j_gene: TRBJ1-6
d_gene: TRBD1
v_gene: TRBV9
abundance: -
CDR3nt: TGTGCCAGCAGCTTCCGGGACAGGGGATCACCCCTCCACTTT
CDR3aa: CASSFRDRGSPLHF

j_gene: TRBJ2-3
d_gene: TRBD2
v_gene: TRBV11-3
abundance: -
CDR3nt: TGTGCCAGCAGCTCCAGGACTAGCGGGAGGGCCACAGGTACGCAGTATTTT
CDR3aa: CASSSRTSGRATGTQYF

j_gene: TRBJ1-1
d_gene: -
v_gene: TRBV30
abundance: -
CDR3nt: TGTGCCTATCAGCTAGGGGGAAACACTGAAGCTTTCTTT
CDR3aa: CAYQLGGNTEAFF

j_gene: TRBJ2-7
d_gene: -
v_gene: TRBV28
abundance: -
CDR3nt: TGTGCCAGCAGTTCGGCAACAGCGCACCCGAAATCCTACGAGCAGTACTTC
CDR3aa: CASSSATAHPKSYEQYF

j_gene: TRBJ2-3
d_gene: -
v_gene: TRBV15
abundance: -
CDR3nt: TGTGCCACCAGCAGAGTAATAGACCCCTTTCGGGATACGCAGTATTTT
CDR3aa: CATSRVIDPFRDTQYF

j_gene: TRBJ1-1
d_gene: -
v_gene: TRBV6-1
abundance: once
CDR3nt: TGTGCCAGCAGTGAAATCGGCAGTCACACTGAAGCTTTCTTT
CDR3aa: CASSEIGSHTEAFF

j_gene: TRBJ2-2
d_gene: -
v_gene: TRBV18
abundance: -
CDR3nt: TGTGCCAGCTCCCAGGGAACCGGGGAGCTGTTTTTT
CDR3aa: CASSQGTGELFF

j_gene: TRBJ1-3
d_gene: -
v_gene: TRBV27
abundance: -
CDR3nt: TGTGCCAGCAGTAGGGTTGGGGGGCTGGGTGGAAACACCATATATTTT
CDR3aa: CASSRVGGLGGNTIYF

j_gene: TRBJ2-7
d_gene: TRBD2
v_gene: TRBV9
abundance: -
CDR3nt: TGTGCCAGCAGCCTAGCGGGCTCCTACGAGCAGTACTTC
CDR3aa: CASSLAGSYEQYF

j_gene: TRBJ2-7
d_gene: -
v_gene: TRBV29-1
abundance: -
CDR3nt: TGCAGCGTTGAAGGTGGGGGCTACGAGCAGTACTTC
CDR3aa: CSVEGGGYEQYF

j_gene: TRBJ2-5
d_gene: TRBD1
v_gene: TRBV5-8
abundance: once
CDR3nt: TGTGCCAGCAGCTTGGGGGACAGGTCCCAAGAGACCCAGTACTTC
CDR3aa: CASSLGDRSQETQYF

j_gene: TRBJ2-3
d_gene: TRBD2
v_gene: TRBV30
abundance: once
CDR3nt: TGTGCCTGGAGTGTACCTAGCGGGAAAACAGATACGCAGTATTTT
CDR3aa: CAWSVPSGKTDTQYF

j_gene: TRBJ2-7
d_gene: -
v_gene: TRBV4-3
abundance: -
CDR3nt: TGCGCCAGCAGCCAAGTGCGGAAAAGCTCCTACGAGCAGTACTTC
CDR3aa: CASSQVRKSSYEQYF

j_gene: TRBJ2-1
d_gene: TRBD2
v_gene: TRBV7-2
abundance: -
CDR3nt: TGTGCCAGCAGCCCATGGACTAGCGGAAATGAGCAGTTCTTC
CDR3aa: CASSPWTSGNEQFF

j_gene: TRBJ2-1
d_gene: -
v_gene: TRBV7-2
abundance: once
CDR3nt: TGTGCCAGCAGCAAGGACTTCGACTCCTACAATGAGCAGTTCTTC
CDR3aa: CASSKDFDSYNEQFF

j_gene: TRBJ1-2
d_gene: -
v_gene: TRBV7-9
abundance: -
CDR3nt: TGTGCCAGCAGCTCAGCGATCGGGAATACTAACTATGGCTACACCTTC
CDR3aa: CASSSAIGNTNYGYTF

j_gene: TRBJ2-4
d_gene: -
v_gene: TRBV5-6
abundance: -
CDR3nt: TGTGCCAGCAGCTTCCAGGGCGAAAACATTCAGTACTTC
CDR3aa: CASSFQGENIQYF

j_gene: TRBJ1-1
d_gene: -
v_gene: TRBV11-2
abundance: -
CDR3nt: TGTGCCAGCAGCTTAGGCACTGAAGCTTTCTTT
CDR3aa: CASSLGTEAFF

j_gene: TRBJ2-7
d_gene: -
v_gene: TRBV5-1
abundance: -
CDR3nt: TGCGCCAGCAGCTTGGGAGGCAACAGTCTCTCCTACGAGCAGTACTTC
CDR3aa: CASSLGGNSLSYEQYF

j_gene: TRBJ2-7
d_gene: TRBD2
v_gene: TRBV7-2
abundance: -
CDR3nt: TGTGCCAGCAGCTACCTGGAACTAGCGGGTACCGAGCAGTACTTC
CDR3aa: CASSYLELAGTEQYF

j_gene: TRBJ2-3
d_gene: TRBD2
v_gene: TRBV3-1/TRBV3-2
abundance: -
CDR3nt: TGTGCCAGCAGCCTCGGGCTAGCGGGAGGGTCAGATACGCAGTATTTT
CDR3aa: CASSLGLAGGSDTQYF

j_gene: TRBJ2-3
d_gene: TRBD2
v_gene: TRBV18
abundance: -
CDR3nt: TGTGCCAGCTCACCGATCCTAGCGGGATCCTGGTTCGAAATAGATACGCAGTATTTT
CDR3aa: CASSPILAGSWFEIDTQYF

j_gene: TRBJ2-1
d_gene: TRBD1
v_gene: TRBV12-5
abundance: -
CDR3nt: TGTGCTAGTGGTTCCCCCGCAGACAGGGGCAATGAGCAGTTCTTC
CDR3aa: CASGSPADRGNEQFF

j_gene: TRBJ2-7
d_gene: TRBD2
v_gene: TRBV28
abundance: -
CDR3nt: TGTGCCAGCAGTTTGAGGGGGACTAGCGGGTCCTACGAGCAGTACTTC
CDR3aa: CASSLRGTSGSYEQYF

j_gene: TRBJ2-7
d_gene: TRBD1
v_gene: TRBV6-2/TRBV6-3
abundance: once
CDR3nt: TGTGCCAGCAGTTACCCAACCGGGACAGGGACCCACGAGCAGTACTTC
CDR3aa: CASSYPTGTGTHEQYF

j_gene: TRBJ1-2
d_gene: -
v_gene: TRBV21-1
abundance: -
CDR3nt: TGTGCCAGCAGCAAAGACGGGAGCAGTACTAACTATGGCTACACCTTC
CDR3aa: CASSKDGSSTNYGYTF

j_gene: TRBJ2-7
d_gene: -
v_gene: TRBV7-6
abundance: -
CDR3nt: TGTGCCAGCGATTGGTCGGCAGGGACTTATTACTCCTACGAGCAGTACTTC
CDR3aa: CASDWSAGTYYSYEQYF

j_gene: TRBJ1-1
d_gene: -
v_gene: TRBV15
abundance: -
CDR3nt: TGTGCCACCAGCAGAGCTCCCGGGGACACTGAAGCTTTCTTT
CDR3aa: CATSRAPGDTEAFF

j_gene: TRBJ1-1
d_gene: -
v_gene: TRBV20-1
abundance: -
CDR3nt: TGCAGTGCTTACTGGAACACTGAAGCTTTCTTT
CDR3aa: CSAYWNTEAFF

j_gene: TRBJ2-4
d_gene: -
v_gene: TRBV7-9
abundance: -
CDR3nt: TGTGCCAGCAGCTTTGAAGGTTCTGCCAAAAACATTCAGTACTTC
CDR3aa: CASSFEGSAKNIQYF

j_gene: TRBJ1-2
d_gene: -
v_gene: TRBV28
abundance: -
CDR3nt: TGTGCCAGCAGTTTATCCACAGGAGTCTATGGCTACACCTTC
CDR3aa: CASSLSTGVYGYTF

j_gene: TRBJ2-7
d_gene: TRBD2
v_gene: TRBV7-3
abundance: -
CDR3nt: TGTGCCAGCAGCTTTGGGGAGGGGCCCTACGAGCAGTACTTC
CDR3aa: CASSFGEGPYEQYF

j_gene: TRBJ2-2
d_gene: -
v_gene: TRBV10-3
abundance: -
CDR3nt: TGTGCCATCAGTGGTGGGGGCGCCAGGGAGCTGTTTTTT
CDR3aa: CAISGGGARELFF

j_gene: TRBJ2-2
d_gene: TRBD2
v_gene: TRBV3-1/TRBV3-2
abundance: -
CDR3nt: TGTGCCAGCAGCCAAGGACTAGCGGGATACACCGGGGAGCTGTTTTTT
CDR3aa: CASSQGLAGYTGELFF

j_gene: TRBJ1-1
d_gene: -
v_gene: TRBV3-1/TRBV3-2
abundance: -
CDR3nt: TGTGCCAGCAGCCAAGGGGCGGTGGATTACACTGAAGCTTTCTTT
CDR3aa: CASSQGAVDYTEAFF

j_gene: TRBJ2-5
d_gene: -
v_gene: TRBV15
abundance: -
CDR3nt: TGTGCCACCAGCAGGAGGGGGGTTCAAGAGACCCAGTACTTC
CDR3aa: CATSRRGVQETQYF

j_gene: TRBJ1-6
d_gene: -
v_gene: TRBV7-2
abundance: once
CDR3nt: TGTGCCAGCAGCAAAAGGGACGGTAATTCACCCCTCCACTTT
CDR3aa: CASSKRDGNSPLHF

j_gene: TRBJ2-7
d_gene: TRBD2
v_gene: TRBV7-2
abundance: -
CDR3nt: TGTGCCAGCACCATTGCTAGCGGGAGGCAGTACGAGCAGTACTTC
CDR3aa: CASTIASGRQYEQYF

j_gene: TRBJ2-7
d_gene: TRBD2
v_gene: TRBV6-6
abundance: -
CDR3nt: TGTGCCAGCAGGCAGACTAGCGGGAGGTACGAGCAGTACTTC
CDR3aa: CASRQTSGRYEQYF

j_gene: TRBJ1-4
d_gene: -
v_gene: TRBV25-1
abundance: -
CDR3nt: TGTGCCAGCAGTGCGGATGCGGGGCGGGAAAAACTGTTTTTT
CDR3aa: CASSADAGREKLFF

j_gene: TRBJ2-5
d_gene: -
v_gene: TRBV6-6
abundance: once
CDR3nt: TGTGCCAGCAGTTGGCTCGGGACGGCCCAAGAGACCCAGTACTTC
CDR3aa: CASSWLGTAQETQYF

j_gene: TRBJ2-1
d_gene: -
v_gene: TRBV3-1/TRBV3-2
abundance: -
CDR3nt: TGTGCCAGCAGCCCTCGGACCATCAATGAGCAGTTCTTC
CDR3aa: CASSPRTINEQFF

j_gene: TRBJ1-1
d_gene: -
v_gene: TRBV7-9
abundance: -
CDR3nt: TGTGCCAGCAGCCTTGACAGTGGGGGTACTGAAGCTTTCTTT
CDR3aa: CASSLDSGGTEAFF

j_gene: TRBJ1-1
d_gene: -
v_gene: TRBV3-1/TRBV3-2
abundance: -
CDR3nt: TGTGCCAGCAGCCAAGAGAATAGACCCCTTGAAGCTTTCTTT
CDR3aa: CASSQENRPLEAFF

j_gene: TRBJ2-1
d_gene: -
v_gene: TRBV20-1
abundance: -
CDR3nt: TGCAGTGCTAGTGCTCACGGGAGCTCCTACAATGAGCAGTTCTTC
CDR3aa: CSASAHGSSYNEQFF

j_gene: TRBJ1-2
d_gene: TRBD1
v_gene: TRBV12-3/TRBV12-4
abundance: -
CDR3nt: TGTGCCAGCAGCTGGACAGGGGGTGGCTACACCTTC
CDR3aa: CASSWTGGGYTF

j_gene: TRBJ2-7
d_gene: TRBD1
v_gene: TRBV28
abundance: -
CDR3nt: TGTGCCAGCAGCTTGGGACAGGGTAACCACGAGCAGTACTTC
CDR3aa: CASSLGQGNHEQYF

j_gene: TRBJ1-5
d_gene: TRBD1
v_gene: TRBV19
abundance: -
CDR3nt: TGTGCCAGTAGCCGGGACAGGGGCAATCAGCCCCAGCATTTT
CDR3aa: CASSRDRGNQPQHF

j_gene: TRBJ2-7
d_gene: TRBD2
v_gene: TRBV27
abundance: -
CDR3nt: TGTGCCAGCCTTCGGACTAGCGGGCCCTACGAGCAGTACTTC
CDR3aa: CASLRTSGPYEQYF

j_gene: TRBJ1-6
d_gene: -
v_gene: TRBV7-9
abundance: -
CDR3nt: TGTGCCAGCAGCTTGGGACAAATTAATTCACCCCTCCACTTT
CDR3aa: CASSLGQINSPLHF